This TCR beta chain appears in the sequencing data of a study of T cell responses to AZD1222 COVID-19 vaccine. The method was immunoSEQ multiplex PCR; TCRdb's version includes in-frame clones alone and lacks a portion of them. Of 95,000 to 150,000 clones in the sample, 92% were seen once. Overall study results and limits: Clonal diversity may have been underestimated in mostly white British donors.

This clone came up a few times. As yet, its antigen is unknown. Trimming removed 6 bases from V and 0 bases from J, with 16 bases in between. This CDR3 comprises 16 residues. Germline values: CDR1 MDHEN, CDR2 SYDVKM. Source: peripheral blood, taken on day 0 of AZD1222 vaccination. The chain carries TRBV28 and TRBJ2-3, with D maybe TRBD2 (6 bases). This clonotype was sampled from an adult in good health. The DNA of the CDR3 is TGTGCCAGCAGCCTCGGACTATCAGCTAGCACAGATACGCAGTATTTT. Its translation: CASSLGLSASTDTQYF.